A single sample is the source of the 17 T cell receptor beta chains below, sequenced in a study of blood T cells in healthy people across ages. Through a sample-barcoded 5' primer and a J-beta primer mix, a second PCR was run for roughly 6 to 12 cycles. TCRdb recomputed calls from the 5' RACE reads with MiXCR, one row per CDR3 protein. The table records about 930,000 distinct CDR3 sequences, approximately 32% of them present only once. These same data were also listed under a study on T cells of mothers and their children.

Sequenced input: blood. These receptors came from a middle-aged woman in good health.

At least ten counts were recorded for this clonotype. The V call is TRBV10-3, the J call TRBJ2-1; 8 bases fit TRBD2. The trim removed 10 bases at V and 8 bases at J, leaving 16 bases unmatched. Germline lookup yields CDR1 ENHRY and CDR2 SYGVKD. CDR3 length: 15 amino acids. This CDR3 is CATLLGTSGEDEQFF. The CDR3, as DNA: TGTGCCACACTCTTGGGGACTAGTGGTGAAGATGAGCAGTTCTTC.

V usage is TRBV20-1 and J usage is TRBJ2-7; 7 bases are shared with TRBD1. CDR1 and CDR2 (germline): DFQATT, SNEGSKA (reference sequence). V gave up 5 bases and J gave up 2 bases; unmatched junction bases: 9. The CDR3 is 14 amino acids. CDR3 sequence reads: CSAATGAVTYEQYF. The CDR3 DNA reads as TGCAGTGCTGCCACAGGGGCCGTTACCTACGAGCAGTACTTC.

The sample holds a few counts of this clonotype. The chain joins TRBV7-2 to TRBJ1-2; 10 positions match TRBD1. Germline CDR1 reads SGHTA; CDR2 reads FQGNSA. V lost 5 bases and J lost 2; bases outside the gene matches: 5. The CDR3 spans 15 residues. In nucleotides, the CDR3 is TGTGCCAGCAGCCATGGACAGGGGGGGAACTATGGCTACACCTTC. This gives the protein CASSHGQGGNYGYTF.

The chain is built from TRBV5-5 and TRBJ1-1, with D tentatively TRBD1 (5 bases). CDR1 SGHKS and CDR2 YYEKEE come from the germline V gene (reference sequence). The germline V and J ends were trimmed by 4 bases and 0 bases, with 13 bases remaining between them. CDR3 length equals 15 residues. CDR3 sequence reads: CASSRSQQVNTEAFF. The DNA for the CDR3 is TGTGCCAGCAGCCGGTCCCAACAGGTGAACACTGAAGCTTTCTTT.

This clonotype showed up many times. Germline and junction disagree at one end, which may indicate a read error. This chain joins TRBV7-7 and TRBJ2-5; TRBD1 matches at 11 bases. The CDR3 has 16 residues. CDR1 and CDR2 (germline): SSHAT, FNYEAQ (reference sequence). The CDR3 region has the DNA TGTGCTAGCAGCTTAGGAGGGACAGGGGGCCAAGAGACCCAGTACTTC. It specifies CASSLGGTGGQETQYF.

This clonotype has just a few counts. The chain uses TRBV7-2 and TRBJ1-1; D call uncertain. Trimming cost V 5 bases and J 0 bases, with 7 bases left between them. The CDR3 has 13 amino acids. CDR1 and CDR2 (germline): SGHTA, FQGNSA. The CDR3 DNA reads TGTGCCAGCAGCGCAATAATGAACACTGAAGCTTTCTTT. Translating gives CASSAIMNTEAFF.

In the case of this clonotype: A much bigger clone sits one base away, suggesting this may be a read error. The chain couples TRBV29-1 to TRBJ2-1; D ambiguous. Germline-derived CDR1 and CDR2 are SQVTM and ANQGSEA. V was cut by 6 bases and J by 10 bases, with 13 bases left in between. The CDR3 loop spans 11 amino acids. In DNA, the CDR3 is TGCAGCGTCCTTATCTCCTACGAGCAGTTCTTC. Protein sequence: CSVLISYEQFF.

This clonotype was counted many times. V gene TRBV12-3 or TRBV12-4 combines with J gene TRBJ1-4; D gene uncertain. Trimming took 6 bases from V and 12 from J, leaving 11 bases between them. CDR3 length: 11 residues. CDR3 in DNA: TGTGCCAGCAGCCTCGGACGGGAACTGTTTTTT. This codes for CASSLGRELFF.

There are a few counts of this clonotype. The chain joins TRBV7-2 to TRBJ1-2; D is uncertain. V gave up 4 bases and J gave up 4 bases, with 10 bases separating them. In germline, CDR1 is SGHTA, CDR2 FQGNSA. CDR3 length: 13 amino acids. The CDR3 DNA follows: TGTGCCAGCAGCTCGTTCTCTTTCTATGGCTACACCTTC. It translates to CASSSFSFYGYTF.

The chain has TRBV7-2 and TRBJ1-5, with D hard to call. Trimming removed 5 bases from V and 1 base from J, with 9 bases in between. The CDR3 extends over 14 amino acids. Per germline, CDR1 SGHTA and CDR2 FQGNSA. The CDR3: CASSRERSNQPQHF. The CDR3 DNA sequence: TGTGCCAGCAGCCGCGAGCGGAGCAATCAGCCCCAGCATTTT.

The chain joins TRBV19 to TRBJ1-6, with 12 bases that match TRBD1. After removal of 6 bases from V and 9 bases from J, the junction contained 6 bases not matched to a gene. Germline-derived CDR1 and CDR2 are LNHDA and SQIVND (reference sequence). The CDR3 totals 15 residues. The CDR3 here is CASSGDRGRVSPLHF. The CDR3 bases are TGTGCCAGTAGCGGGGACAGGGGGCGAGTTTCACCCCTCCACTTT.

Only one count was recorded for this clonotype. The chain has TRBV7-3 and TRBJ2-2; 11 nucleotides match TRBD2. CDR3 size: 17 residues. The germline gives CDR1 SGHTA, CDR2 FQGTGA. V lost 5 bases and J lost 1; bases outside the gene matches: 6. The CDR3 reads CASSPGLADVNTGELFF. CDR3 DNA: TGTGCCAGCAGCCCGGGACTAGCGGATGTGAACACCGGGGAGCTGTTTTTT.

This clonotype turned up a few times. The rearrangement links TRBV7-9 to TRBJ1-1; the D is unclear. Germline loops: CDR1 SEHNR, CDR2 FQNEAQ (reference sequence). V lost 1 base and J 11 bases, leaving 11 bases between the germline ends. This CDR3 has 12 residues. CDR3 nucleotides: TGTGCCAGCAGCTTAGTGACGGATCACGCTTTCTTT. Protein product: CASSLVTDHAFF.

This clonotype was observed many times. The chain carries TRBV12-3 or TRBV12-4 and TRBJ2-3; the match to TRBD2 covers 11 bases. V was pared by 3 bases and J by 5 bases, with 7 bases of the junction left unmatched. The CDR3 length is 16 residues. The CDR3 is CASSFISGGAKDTQYF. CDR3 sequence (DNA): TGTGCCAGCAGTTTTATTAGCGGGGGGGCGAAAGATACGCAGTATTTT.

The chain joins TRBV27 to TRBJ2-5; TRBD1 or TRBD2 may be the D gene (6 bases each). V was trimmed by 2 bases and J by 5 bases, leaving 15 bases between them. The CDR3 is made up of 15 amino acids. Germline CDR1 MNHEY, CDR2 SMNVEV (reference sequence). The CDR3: CASSLLLGGAETQYF. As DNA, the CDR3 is TGTGCCAGCAGTTTACTGTTGGGGGGCGCCGAGACCCAGTACTTC.

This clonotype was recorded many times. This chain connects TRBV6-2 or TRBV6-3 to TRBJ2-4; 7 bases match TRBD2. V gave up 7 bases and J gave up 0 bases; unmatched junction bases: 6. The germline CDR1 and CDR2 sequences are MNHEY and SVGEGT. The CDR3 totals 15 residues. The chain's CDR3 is CASNKGRVAKNIQYF. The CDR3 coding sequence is TGTGCCAGCAACAAGGGGAGGGTAGCCAAAAACATTCAGTACTTC.

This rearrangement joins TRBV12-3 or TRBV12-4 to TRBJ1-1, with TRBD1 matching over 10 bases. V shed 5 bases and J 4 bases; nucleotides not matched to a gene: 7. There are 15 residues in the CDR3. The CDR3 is CASSGTGDIGTEAFF. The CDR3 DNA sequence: TGTGCCAGCAGTGGGACAGGGGATATTGGCACTGAAGCTTTCTTT.